The rows below give T cell receptor beta chains drawn from one sample of a study of brain metastases from non-small cell lung cancer. Data came from immunoSEQ multiplex PCR; TCRdb stores just in-frame clones and leaves some out. The sample has about 6,000 clones; approximately 82% are singletons. The specimen sequenced was primary lung tumor tissue. These receptors came from a donor at least 40 years old with non-small cell lung cancer. Both conserved end residues are part of each CDR3. The D gene is left open where the match is weak. Only part of the rows carry a size: once, few, many, or a class if the clone is expanded.

d_call | j_call | v_call | clone_size | cdr3_nt | cdr3_aa
NA | TRBJ1-2 | TRBV28 | NA | TGTGCCAGCAGTTCCGACAGTCCCTATGGCTACACCTTC | CASSSDSPYGYTF
NA | TRBJ2-7 | TRBV23-1 | NA | TGCGCCAGCAGTCACCAGGGGAATAAAAACGCCTACGAGCAGTACTTC | CASSHQGNKNAYEQYF
NA | TRBJ2-1 | TRBV19 | NA | TGTGCCAGTAGTGGTAGTGAGCAGTTCTTC | CASSGSEQFF
NA | TRBJ2-2 | TRBV5-5 | few | TGTGCCAGCAGCTTGATGCCGGACATGAACACCGGGGAGCTGTTTTTT | CASSLMPDMNTGELFF
NA | TRBJ2-7 | TRBV9 | NA | TGTGCCAGCAGCGTAGCAACGGGAGAGCAGTACTTC | CASSVATGEQYF
NA | TRBJ2-5 | TRBV6-5 | NA | TGTGCCAGCACTCAGGGGACGGTACAGTACTTC | CASTQGTVQYF
NA | TRBJ2-1 | TRBV11-3 | NA | TGTGCCAGCAGCTTAAACAAGCCGGGCAATGAGCAGTTCTTC | CASSLNKPGNEQFF
NA | TRBJ1-5 | TRBV2 | NA | TGTGCCAGCAGTGCCGACCTTGGTCAGCCCCAGCATTTT | CASSADLGQPQHF
NA | TRBJ1-4 | TRBV27 | NA | TGTGCCAGCAGTTCCCTCCGGGGGGCTAATGAAAAACTGTTTTTT | CASSSLRGANEKLFF
TRBD1 | TRBJ1-5 | TRBV19 | NA | TGTGCCAGTAGTATAGGCAGGGGGGGTCAGCCCCAGCATTTT | CASSIGRGGQPQHF
NA | TRBJ1-1 | TRBV15 | NA | TGTGCCACCAGCAACCACCAGAACACTGAAGCTTTCTTT | CATSNHQNTEAFF